This T cell receptor beta chain was recovered during a study of a mutant IDH1 vaccine in newly diagnosed glioma. For the study at large: Previous treatment comprised radiotherapy, temozolomide, or both, mostly both. Study-level findings and limits: Among all patients, vaccine-induced immune responses occurred in about 93%. Changes in the top peripheral T cell clonotypes seemingly had no bearing on pseudoprogression.

Time point reported: baseline, week 1 (first vaccination visit). This sample's treatment: pre-vaccination baseline after standard-of-care therapy. Each astrocytoma in the donors was new, WHO grade 3 or 4, IDH1-mutant and ATRX-lost. To note about this clone: Its specificity is not known.

TCRdb's copy holds only in-frame clones and misses some; the assay was immunoSEQ multiplex PCR. Counted here are around 37,000 clones, over 85% occurring once; the ten biggest clones make up 18%. Germline V gene data show CDR1 as SQVTM and CDR2 as ANQGSEA. The CDR3 is 14 residues long. V lost 3 bases, J lost 9 bases, and 18 bases lay in between. The chain carries TRBV29-1 and TRBJ2-1; D may be TRBD1 (6 bases). Specimen: PBMCs, collected from a glioma patient treated with radiotherapy, temozolomide or both. The TCR was taken from a man younger than 35 with glioma. The CDR3 DNA is TGCAGCGTTGACAGCAGGGGATCCGGCGGTGAGCAGTTCTTC. Translation: CSVDSRGSGGEQFF.